Presented here are 19 T cell receptor beta chains from one specimen sequenced in a study of blood T cell repertoires in COVID-19. Produced via immunoSEQ multiplex PCR; TCRdb's table is partial and in-frame only. The data show about 120,000 clones, over 65% seen once. The specimen was peripheral blood. These receptors originate from a man in his 60s with acute or convalescent COVID-19.

The chain uses TRBV6-6 and TRBJ2-3; D might be TRBD1 (6 bases). The germline V and J ends were trimmed by 9 bases and 5 bases, with 15 bases remaining between them. Germline loops: CDR1 MNHNY, CDR2 SVGAGI (reference sequence). The CDR3 contains 13 residues. Here the CDR3 reads CASTRDKQDTQYF. The DNA of the CDR3 is TGTGCCAGTACTCGGGACAAACAAGATACGCAGTATTTT.

The chain has TRBV4-2 and TRBJ2-1, with 11 bases matching TRBD1. V gave up 3 bases and J gave up 2 bases; unmatched junction bases: 0. The length of the CDR3 is 15 residues. Germline CDR1 LGHNA, CDR2 YNFKEQ. The CDR3 loop reads CASSQGQGAYNEQFF. The DNA for the CDR3 is TGTGCCAGCAGCCAGGGACAGGGGGCCTACAATGAGCAGTTCTTC.

This chain connects TRBV27 to TRBJ2-2, with 14 nucleotides matching TRBD2. V trimming: 6 bases; J trimming: 5 bases; junction bases outside the gene matches: 11. The CDR3 sequence is 18 residues long. Germline CDR1 and CDR2: MNHEY and SMNVEV (reference sequence). CDR3 in amino acids: CASSQRRLAGGETGELFF. The CDR3 DNA is TGTGCCAGCAGCCAGCGGAGACTAGCGGGAGGGGAAACCGGGGAGCTGTTTTTT.

The gene calls are TRBV4-3 and TRBJ1-6; a possible D gene is TRBD1 (6 bases). Germline V gene lookup returns CDR1 LGHNA and CDR2 YSLEER. The length of the CDR3 is 16 residues. V was trimmed by 0 bases and J by 10 bases, leaving 16 bases between them. The CDR3 region is CASSQDGQRSASPLHF. The CDR3 DNA is TGCGCCAGCAGCCAAGATGGACAGAGATCAGCGTCACCCCTCCACTTT.

A single count supports this clone. This chain links TRBV4-1 with TRBJ2-7; D is unresolved. The V gene lost 0 bases and the J gene lost 4 bases, with 7 bases spanning the gap. Looked up from germline, CDR1 is MGHRA and CDR2 is YSYEKL. This CDR3 is 13 amino acids long. The CDR3 reads CASSQEQIYEQYF. The DNA for the CDR3 is TGCGCCAGCAGCCAAGAACAGATTTACGAGCAGTACTTC.

The chain carries TRBV18 and TRBJ2-1; 7 positions match TRBD1. This CDR3 has 15 amino acids. In germline, CDR1 is KGHSH, CDR2 LQKENI. V shed 4 bases, J shed 8 bases, and the junction held 11 bases outside the gene matches. CDR3 sequence: CASSLNIGQEDEQFF. CDR3 DNA sequence: TGTGCCAGCTCACTTAACATCGGACAGGAGGATGAGCAGTTCTTC.

The rearrangement links TRBV12-5 to TRBJ1-1; D perhaps matches TRBD1 (5 bases). V was shortened by 8 bases and J by 3 bases, with 25 bases between the two germline ends. The germline V gene has CDR1 LGHNT and CDR2 FRNRAP. The CDR3 covers 17 residues. Here the CDR3 reads CASRQTGLYSGDTEAFF. As DNA, the CDR3 is TGTGCTAGTAGACAAACGGGGCTATATAGCGGAGACACTGAAGCTTTCTTT.

The chain uses TRBV6-2 or TRBV6-3 and TRBJ1-2; 8 bases line up with TRBD1. This CDR3 is built from 15 residues. Trimming removed 3 bases from V and 6 bases from J; junction bases left unmatched: 9. Looked up from germline, CDR1 is MNHEY and CDR2 is SVGEGT. CDR3 DNA: TGTGCCAGCAGTTATCCTGACAGGGGTTCGGATGGCTACACCTTC. It is translated as CASSYPDRGSDGYTF.

This chain joins TRBV12-3 or TRBV12-4 and TRBJ1-1; D is uncertain. Trimming removed 1 base from V and 10 bases from J, with 10 bases in between. This CDR3 contains 12 residues. The CDR3 nucleotides read TGTGCCAGCAGTTTAGGGGCGATAGGAGCTTTCTTT. It encodes CASSLGAIGAFF.

This rearrangement joins TRBV29-1 to TRBJ2-7; a possible D gene is TRBD2 (5 bases). The germline gives CDR1 SQVTM, CDR2 ANQGSEA. The germline V and J ends were trimmed by 3 bases and 3 bases, with 9 bases remaining between them. The CDR3 has 12 amino acids. In DNA form, the CDR3 reads TGCAGCGTTGACGGGGTTGGCTACGAGCAGTACTTC. This codes for CSVDGVGYEQYF.

The chain is built from TRBV3-1 (or the pseudogene TRBV3-2) and TRBJ1-1; 7 bases match TRBD1. The CDR3 is 16 residues long. The V segment lost 2 bases and the J segment 7 bases; nucleotides outside the gene matches: 13. Per germline, CDR1 LGHDT and CDR2 YNNKEL (reference sequence). The CDR3 here is CASSQKGQGVNGEAFF. CDR3 DNA: TGTGCCAGCAGCCAAAAGGGGCAGGGGGTGAATGGTGAAGCTTTCTTT.

The V gene is TRBV19, the J gene TRBJ2-7; TRBD1 matches 9 bases. Trimming cost V 4 bases and J 0 bases; bases outside gene matches: 4. The CDR3 is made up of 15 amino acids. CDR1 and CDR2 (germline): LNHDA, SQIVND (reference sequence). This CDR3 is CASSNRDRASYEQYF. CDR3 bases: TGTGCCAGTAGTAACCGGGACAGGGCCTCCTACGAGCAGTACTTC.

V and J are TRBV30 and TRBJ2-2; D may be TRBD2 (6 bases). The CDR3 length is 12 residues. Germline values: CDR1 GTSNPN, CDR2 SVGIG (reference sequence). V lost 5 bases and J lost 7, with 11 bases in between. For the CDR3, the DNA is TGTGCCTGGGCGAGGGAGGTCGGGGAGCTGTTTTTT. It yields the protein CAWAREVGELFF.

The gene calls are TRBV19 and TRBJ2-3, with D maybe TRBD1 (6 bases). CDR1 and CDR2 (germline): LNHDA, SQIVND (reference sequence). V shed 5 bases and J shed 4 bases, with 16 bases lying between them. There are 15 residues in the CDR3. CDR3 protein: CASSQSLEGADTQYF. CDR3 bases: TGTGCCAGTAGTCAATCACTAGAGGGGGCAGATACGCAGTATTTT.

J is TRBJ2-2 and V is TRBV28; 7 bases match TRBD2. J gave up 1 base and V 1 base, and 6 bases lay outside the gene matches. Per germline, CDR1 MDHEN and CDR2 SYDVKM. The CDR3 extends over 17 amino acids. Written as DNA, the CDR3 is TGTGCCAGCAGTTTATCCGGTTGGGGGGGGAACACCGGGGAGCTGTTTTTT. Protein: CASSLSGWGGNTGELFF.

V and J are TRBV5-6 and TRBJ1-1; D gene unclear. The CDR3 extends over 15 amino acids. Trimming took off 4 bases at V and 1 base at J, with 14 bases between the two ends. Germline loops: CDR1 SGHDT, CDR2 YYEEEE. The CDR3 is CASSPGAFWNTEAFF. The CDR3, as DNA: TGTGCCAGCAGCCCCGGAGCCTTTTGGAACACTGAAGCTTTCTTT. Combining the CDR3 with reference TRBV5-6 and TRBJ1-1 gives the whole variable domain DAGVTQSPTHLIKTRGQQVTLRCSPKSGHDTVSWYQQALGQGPQFIFQYYEEEERQRGNFPDRFSGHQFPNYSSELNVNALLLGDSALYLCASSPGAFWNTEAFFGQGTRLTVV.

The rearrangement uses TRBV6-5 and TRBJ2-1; 9 positions match TRBD1. This CDR3 region has 14 residues. The germline CDR1 and CDR2 sequences are MNHEY and SVGAGI. Trimming took 6 bases from V and 8 from J; bases not matched to a gene: 8. CDR3 DNA: TGTGCCAGCAGCCCGGGACAGGGAGGGTATGAGCAGTTCTTC. Translated: CASSPGQGGYEQFF.

The V call is TRBV4-1, the J call TRBJ2-7; 9 bases agree with TRBD2. V was pared by 4 bases and J by 3 bases, with 7 bases of the junction left unmatched. The germline CDR1 and CDR2 sequences are MGHRA and YSYEKL. The CDR3 covers 15 residues. The CDR3 sequence: CASSRPTSGDYEQYF. The CDR3 region has the DNA TGCGCCAGCAGCCGCCCGACTAGCGGTGACTACGAGCAGTACTTC.

The gene calls are TRBV19 and TRBJ1-5; D remains ambiguous. The germline gives CDR1 LNHDA, CDR2 SQIVND (reference sequence). The germline V and J ends were trimmed by 6 bases and 3 bases, with 6 bases remaining between them. This CDR3 is built from 12 residues. CDR3 amino acids: CASRRFNQPQHF. The CDR3 DNA sequence: TGTGCCAGTAGGCGATTCAATCAGCCCCAGCATTTT.